This is a list of T cell receptor beta chains from one sample in a study of OX40 agonist ivuxolimab in advanced cancers. The repertoire was sequenced with immunoSEQ multiplex PCR; TCRdb's copy has only in-frame clones and lacks some. Of 50,000 to 70,000 clones detected, around four fifths appear once; the ten largest clones hold about 4%. This specimen was CD4+ or CD8+ T cells sorted from blood, taken in a trial of the OX40 agonist ivuxolimab. These receptor sequences come from an adult with an advanced solid tumor such as melanoma, head and neck, liver or kidney cancer. The CDR3 runs from the conserved cysteine through the conserved F or W. Each record gives: V gene, D gene, J gene, clone size, CDR3 protein, CDR3 DNA. A D gene is named only where the DNA matches it firmly. The size of a clone is reported for some rows only, either as once, few or many, or as a class for expanded clones.

>TRBV28|NA|TRBJ2-1|NA
CASNSAAGGVSEQFF
TGTGCCAGCAACTCGGCAGCAGGAGGAGTATCTGAGCAGTTCTTC
>TRBV11-3|NA|TRBJ2-7|NA
CASSLLPAKTYEQYF
TGTGCCAGCAGCCTCCTCCCAGCGAAAACCTACGAGCAGTACTTC
>TRBV2|NA|TRBJ1-5|NA
CASSGQTNQPQHF
TGTGCCAGCAGTGGGCAAACCAATCAGCCCCAGCATTTT
>TRBV28|TRBD1|TRBJ1-5|NA
CASSLFRQGRNQPQHF
TGTGCCAGCAGTTTGTTCCGACAGGGTAGGAATCAGCCCCAGCATTTT
>TRBV7-9|NA|TRBJ2-5|NA
CASRTYQETQYF
TGTGCCAGCCGGACGTACCAAGAGACCCAGTACTTC
>TRBV11-2|NA|TRBJ1-3|NA
CASRGTKGGNTIYF
TGTGCCAGCAGGGGGACAAAGGGTGGAAACACCATATATTTT
>TRBV19|NA|TRBJ2-7|NA
CASSIKGKQYF
TGTGCCAGTAGTATAAAAGGGAAGCAGTACTTC
>TRBV18|NA|TRBJ2-3|NA
CASSPRSGGTDTQYF
TGTGCCAGCTCACCACGTTCCGGGGGCACAGATACGCAGTATTTT
>TRBV28|TRBD2|TRBJ2-1|once
CASSFSPRLAGGHNEQFF
TGTGCCAGCAGTTTCTCCCCGAGACTAGCGGGAGGACACAATGAGCAGTTCTTC
>TRBV27|NA|TRBJ2-2|NA
CASRINMGSGELFF
TGTGCCAGCAGGATTAATATGGGCTCCGGGGAGCTGTTTTTT
>TRBV30|TRBD1|TRBJ2-3|NA
CAWRRTGGGDTQYF
TGTGCCTGGAGGAGGACAGGGGGCGGGGATACGCAGTATTTT
>TRBV6-1|TRBD1|TRBJ2-3|NA
CASSDRSRGQGADTQYF
TGTGCCAGCAGTGATAGGTCTAGGGGACAGGGGGCAGATACGCAGTATTTT
>TRBV7-9|NA|TRBJ2-7|NA
CASSPGQGDTEQYF
TGTGCCAGCAGCCCGGGACAAGGGGATACCGAGCAGTACTTC
>TRBV2|NA|TRBJ1-4|NA
CASGQLEGEKLFF
TGTGCCAGCGGCCAATTAGAGGGTGAAAAACTGTTTTTT
>TRBV2|NA|TRBJ1-3|NA
CASSEAGHRVRSGNTIYF
TGTGCCAGCAGTGAAGCTGGCCATCGTGTCCGCTCTGGAAACACCATATATTTT
>TRBV4-3|TRBD1|TRBJ2-6|NA
CASSQEGQGGFGANVLTF
TGCGCCAGCAGCCAAGAGGGACAGGGCGGGTTTGGGGCCAACGTCCTGACTTTC
>TRBV19|TRBD1|TRBJ1-4|once
CASRPRQGDEKLFF
TGTGCCAGTAGACCTAGACAGGGCGATGAAAAACTGTTTTTT
>TRBV9|TRBD2|TRBJ2-1|NA
CASSVTHARREGFDEQFF
TGTGCCAGCAGCGTAACCCATGCCAGGCGGGAGGGATTCGATGAGCAGTTCTTC
>TRBV9|NA|TRBJ2-2|NA
CASSVGPPGPPSTGELFF
TGTGCCAGCAGCGTAGGTCCCCCGGGACCTCCATCCACCGGGGAGCTGTTTTTT
>TRBV30|TRBD1|TRBJ1-5|NA
CAWSTGSIGNQPQHF
TGTGCCTGGTCGACAGGGAGCATCGGCAATCAGCCCCAGCATTTT
>TRBV4-3|NA|TRBJ1-2|NA
CASSQGLRHEPDGYTF
TGCGCCAGCAGCCAAGGACTACGACACGAACCCGATGGCTACACCTTC
>TRBV28|NA|TRBJ2-2|NA
CASSFSLTGRGTGELFF
TGTGCCAGCAGTTTTTCCCTTACTGGGCGAGGCACCGGGGAGCTGTTTTTT
>TRBV30|NA|TRBJ1-1|NA
CAWSTMVSTEAFF
TGTGCCTGGAGTACGATGGTGAGCACTGAAGCTTTCTTT
>TRBV14|TRBD1|TRBJ1-2|NA
CASSPQGQGAAGPLGYTF
TGTGCCAGCAGCCCCCAAGGACAGGGGGCAGCGGGACCCTTAGGCTACACCTTC